This record looks at one T cell receptor beta chain sequence and its context. The antigen is undetermined. Regarding treatment: 19 received Ad26.COV2.S at low or high dose, single or two shots; about 5 received placebo; per-sample allocation not given. The samples date from day 63 after the first vaccine or placebo injection. This sample was taken from a study of Ad26.COV2.S vaccination and SARS-CoV-2 variants. Germline lookup yields CDR1 DFQATT and CDR2 SNEGSKA (reference sequence). This CDR3 is built from 13 residues. Trimming took 3 bases from V and 7 from J, leaving 10 bases between them. Overall study results and limits: Breadth and depth estimates from TCRs may understate total T cell responses.

TCRdb keeps only in-frame clones here, not all; method: immunoSEQ multiplex PCR. The sample contains some 290,000 clones, around four fifths of which appear only once. The rearrangement joins TRBV20-1 to TRBJ1-6; TRBD1 is a possible D gene (5 bases). The clonotype was recovered from a person between 18 and 65 years old who received the Ad26.COV2.S COVID-19 vaccine or a placebo. The material sequenced was peripheral blood, taken in a trial of Ad26.COV2.S vaccine versus placebo. The CDR3 loop reads CSASNGGNSPLHF. The CDR3 DNA sequence: TGCAGTGCTAGTAACGGGGGAAATTCACCCCTCCACTTT.